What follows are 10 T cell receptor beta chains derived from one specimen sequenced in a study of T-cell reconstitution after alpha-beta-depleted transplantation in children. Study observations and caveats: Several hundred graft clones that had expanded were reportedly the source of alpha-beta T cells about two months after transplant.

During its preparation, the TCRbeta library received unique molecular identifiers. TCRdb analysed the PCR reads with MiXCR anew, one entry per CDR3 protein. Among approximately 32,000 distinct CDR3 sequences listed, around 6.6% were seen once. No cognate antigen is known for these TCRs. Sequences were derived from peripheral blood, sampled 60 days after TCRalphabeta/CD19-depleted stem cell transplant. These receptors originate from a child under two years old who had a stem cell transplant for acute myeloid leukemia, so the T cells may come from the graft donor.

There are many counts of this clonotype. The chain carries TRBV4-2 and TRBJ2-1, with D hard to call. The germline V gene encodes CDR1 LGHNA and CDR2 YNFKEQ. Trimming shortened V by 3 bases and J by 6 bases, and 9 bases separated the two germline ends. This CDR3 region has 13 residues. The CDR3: CASSQGITNEQFF. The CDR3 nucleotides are TGTGCCAGCAGCCAGGGGATCACCAATGAGCAGTTCTTC.

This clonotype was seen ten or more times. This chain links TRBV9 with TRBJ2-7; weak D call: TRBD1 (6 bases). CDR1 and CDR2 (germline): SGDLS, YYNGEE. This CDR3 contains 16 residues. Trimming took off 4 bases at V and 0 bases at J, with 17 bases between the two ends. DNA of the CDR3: TGTGCCAGCAGCACTTCAGGGGACGGTCGCTCCTACGAGCAGTACTTC. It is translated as CASSTSGDGRSYEQYF.

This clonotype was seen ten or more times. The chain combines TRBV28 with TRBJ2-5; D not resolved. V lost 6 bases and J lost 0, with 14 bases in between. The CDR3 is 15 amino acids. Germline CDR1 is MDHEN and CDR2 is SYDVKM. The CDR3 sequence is CASRPPGPYQETQYF. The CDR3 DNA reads TGTGCCAGCAGACCCCCCGGGCCGTACCAAGAGACCCAGTACTTC.

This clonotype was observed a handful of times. The CDR3 coding sequence is TGTGCCAGCAGTGCCGGGGAAAACACTGAAGCTTTCTTT. Protein: CASSAGENTEAFF. The chain combines TRBV2 with TRBJ1-1, with D uncertain. Trimming left V 4 bases short and J 2 bases short, with 8 bases between. Per the germline V gene, CDR1 is SNHLY and CDR2 is FYNNEI. The CDR3 contains 13 residues.

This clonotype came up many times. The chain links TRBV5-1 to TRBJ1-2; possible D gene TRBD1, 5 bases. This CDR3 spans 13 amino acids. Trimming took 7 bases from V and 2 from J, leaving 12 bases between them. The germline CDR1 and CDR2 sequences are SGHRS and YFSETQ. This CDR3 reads CASRPRGNYGYTF. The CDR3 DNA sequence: TGCGCCAGCCGCCCTCGGGGGAACTATGGCTACACCTTC.

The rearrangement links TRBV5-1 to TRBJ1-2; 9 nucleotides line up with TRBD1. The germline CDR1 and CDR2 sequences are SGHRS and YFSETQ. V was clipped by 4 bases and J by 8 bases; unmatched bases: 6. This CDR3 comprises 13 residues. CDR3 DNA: TGCGCCAGCAGCCCGACAGGGGGTGGAGGCTACACCTTC. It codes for CASSPTGGGGYTF.

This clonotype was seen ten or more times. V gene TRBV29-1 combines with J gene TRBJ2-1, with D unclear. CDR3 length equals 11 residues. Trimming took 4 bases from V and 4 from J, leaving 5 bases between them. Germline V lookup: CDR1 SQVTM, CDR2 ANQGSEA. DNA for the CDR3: TGCAGCGTTGTTGCTTACAATGAGCAGTTCTTC. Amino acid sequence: CSVVAYNEQFF.

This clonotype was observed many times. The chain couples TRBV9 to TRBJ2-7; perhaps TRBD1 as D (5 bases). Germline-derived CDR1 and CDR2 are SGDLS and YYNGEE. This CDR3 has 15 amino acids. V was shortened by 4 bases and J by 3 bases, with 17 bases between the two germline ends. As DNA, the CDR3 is TGTGCCAGCAGCCCATTAGGCAGGGCCGGCTACGAGCAGTACTTC. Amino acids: CASSPLGRAGYEQYF.

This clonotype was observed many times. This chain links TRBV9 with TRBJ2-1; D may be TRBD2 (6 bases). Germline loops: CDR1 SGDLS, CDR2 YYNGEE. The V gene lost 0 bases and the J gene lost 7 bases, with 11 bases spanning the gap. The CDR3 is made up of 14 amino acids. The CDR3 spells CASSVGLVKNEQFF. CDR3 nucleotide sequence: TGTGCCAGCAGCGTAGGACTAGTCAAGAATGAGCAGTTCTTC.

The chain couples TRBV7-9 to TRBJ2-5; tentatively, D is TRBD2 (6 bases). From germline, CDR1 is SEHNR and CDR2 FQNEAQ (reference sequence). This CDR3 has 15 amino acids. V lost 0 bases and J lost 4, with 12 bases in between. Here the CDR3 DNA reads TGTGCCAGCAGCTTAGCGGGGCAGGGAGGAGAGACCCAGTACTTC. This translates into CASSLAGQGGETQYF.